This entry features one T cell receptor (beta chain) sequence. Antigen: not known. The sample originates from a study of beta chain features in type 1 diabetes. General study findings and limits: Individuals with type 1 diabetes displayed fewer insertions and more deletions at VDJ junctions.

Every bit of the isolated RNA underwent reverse transcription, so sequencing read expressed TCRB transcripts. Profiled with immunoSEQ multiplex PCR; TCRdb holds only in-frame clones, not every one. This sample carries around 500,000 clones, around 10% of them seen once, and the ten largest clones take 0.045% to 0.06%. Specimen: naive CD4+ T cells from blood. The sequence was collected from a woman under 30 in good health.

Here the CDR3 DNA reads TGTGCCAGCAGTTCCGGACTAGCGTTCAGCTCCTACGAGCAGTACTTC. Its protein product is CASSSGLAFSSYEQYF. The chain uses TRBV6-6 and TRBJ2-7; TRBD2 agrees at 9 bases. Germline V gene sequence: CDR1 MNHNY, CDR2 SVGAGI (reference sequence). Trimming cost V 4 bases and J 0 bases; bases outside gene matches: 7. CDR3 length equals 16 residues.